The entry below describes one T cell receptor (beta chain). The antigen is unknown. This specimen comes from a study of OX40 agonist ivuxolimab in advanced cancers. For the study at large: At approximately 80% male, the cohort had a mean age of around 56 years, ranging from about 23 to 79.

The assay was immunoSEQ multiplex PCR, and TCRdb's table has in-frame clones only and misses some. This table has more than 65,000 clones, 70% to 90% appearing once. This CDR3 has 13 residues. The V end lost 5 bases, the J end lost 0 bases, and 8 bases lay between the germline ends. Germline V gene lookup returns CDR1 SGHNT and CDR2 YENEEA. Notes on the study in general: Expanded clones belonging to CD8+ T cells outnumbered, on average, those of CD4+. With doses of 0.1 to 3.0 mg/kg, CD4+ and CD8+ blood T cells had undergone clonal expansion by week 6. Also present in some nonresponders was a low level of normalized T-cell clonal expansion.

Sequencing used CD4+ or CD8+ T cells sorted from blood, obtained in a trial of the OX40 agonist ivuxolimab. This rearrangement joins TRBV11-3 to TRBJ2-7; D possibly corresponds to TRBD1 (6 bases). The receptor's source is an adult with an advanced solid tumor such as melanoma, head and neck, liver or kidney cancer. CDR3 nucleotides: TGTGCCAGCAGCAAGGACAGCTCCTACGAGCAGTACTTC. It specifies CASSKDSSYEQYF.